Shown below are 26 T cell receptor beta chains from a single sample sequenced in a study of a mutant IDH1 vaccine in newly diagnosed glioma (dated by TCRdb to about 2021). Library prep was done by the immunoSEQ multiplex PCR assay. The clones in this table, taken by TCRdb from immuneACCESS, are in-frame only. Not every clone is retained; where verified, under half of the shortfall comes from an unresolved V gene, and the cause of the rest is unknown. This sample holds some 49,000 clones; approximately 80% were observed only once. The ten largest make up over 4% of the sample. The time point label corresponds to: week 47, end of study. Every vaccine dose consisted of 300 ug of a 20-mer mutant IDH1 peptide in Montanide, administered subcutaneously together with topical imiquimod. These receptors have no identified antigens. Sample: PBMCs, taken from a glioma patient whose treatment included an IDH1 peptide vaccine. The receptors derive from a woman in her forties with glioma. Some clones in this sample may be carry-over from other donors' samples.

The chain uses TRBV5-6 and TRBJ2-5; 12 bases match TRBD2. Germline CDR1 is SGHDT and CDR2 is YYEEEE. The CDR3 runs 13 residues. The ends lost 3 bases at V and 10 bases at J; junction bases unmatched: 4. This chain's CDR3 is CASSSSGGAVQYF. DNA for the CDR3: TGTGCCAGCAGCTCTAGCGGGGGGGCGGTCCAGTACTTC.

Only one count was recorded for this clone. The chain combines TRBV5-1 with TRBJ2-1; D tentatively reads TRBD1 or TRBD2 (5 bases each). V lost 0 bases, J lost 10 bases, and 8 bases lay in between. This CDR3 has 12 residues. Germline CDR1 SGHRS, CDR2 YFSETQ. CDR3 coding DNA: TGCGCCAGCAGCTTGGCCGGGACGGAGCAGTTCTTC. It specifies CASSLAGTEQFF.

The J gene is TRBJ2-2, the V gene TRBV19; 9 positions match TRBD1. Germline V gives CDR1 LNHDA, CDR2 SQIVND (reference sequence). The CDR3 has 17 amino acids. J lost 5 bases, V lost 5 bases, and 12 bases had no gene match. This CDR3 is CASSGPPGQGTTGELFF. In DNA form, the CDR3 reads TGTGCCAGTAGTGGGCCCCCGGGACAGGGTACAACCGGGGAGCTGTTTTTT.

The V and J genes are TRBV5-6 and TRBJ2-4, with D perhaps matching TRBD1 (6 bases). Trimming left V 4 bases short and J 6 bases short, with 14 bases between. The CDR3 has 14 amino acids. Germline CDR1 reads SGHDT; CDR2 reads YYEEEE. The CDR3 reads CASSLRDMGNIQYF. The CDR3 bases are TGTGCCAGCAGCCTACGGGACATGGGAAACATTCAGTACTTC.

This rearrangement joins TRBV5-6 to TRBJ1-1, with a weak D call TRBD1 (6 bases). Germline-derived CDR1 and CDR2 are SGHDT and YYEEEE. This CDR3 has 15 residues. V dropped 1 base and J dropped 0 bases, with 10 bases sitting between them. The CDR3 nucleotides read TGTGCCAGCAGCTTGAAAGCAGGGGTGAACACTGAAGCTTTCTTT. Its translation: CASSLKAGVNTEAFF.

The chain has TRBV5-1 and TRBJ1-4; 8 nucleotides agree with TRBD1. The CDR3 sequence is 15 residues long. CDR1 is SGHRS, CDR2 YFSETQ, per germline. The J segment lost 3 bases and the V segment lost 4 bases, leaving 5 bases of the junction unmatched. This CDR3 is CASSPGTGPNEKLFF. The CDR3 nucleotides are TGCGCCAGCAGCCCCGGGACAGGTCCTAATGAAAAACTGTTTTTT.

The CDR3 is CATSPRDRANYGYTF. The CDR3 DNA sequence: TGTGCCACCAGCCCTCGGGACAGAGCTAACTATGGCTACACCTTC. This chain links TRBV15 with TRBJ1-2; TRBD1 matches 7 bases. The CDR3 is made up of 15 amino acids. V was pared by 5 bases and J by 0 bases, with 6 bases of the junction left unmatched. Per the germline V gene, CDR1 is LNHNV and CDR2 is YYDKDF (reference sequence).

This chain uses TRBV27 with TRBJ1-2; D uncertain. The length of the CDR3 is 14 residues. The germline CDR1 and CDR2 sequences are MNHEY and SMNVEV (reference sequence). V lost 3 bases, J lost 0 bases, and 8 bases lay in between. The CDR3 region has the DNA TGTGCCAGCAGTTTCGCACCAGCTAACTATGGCTACACCTTC. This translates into CASSFAPANYGYTF.

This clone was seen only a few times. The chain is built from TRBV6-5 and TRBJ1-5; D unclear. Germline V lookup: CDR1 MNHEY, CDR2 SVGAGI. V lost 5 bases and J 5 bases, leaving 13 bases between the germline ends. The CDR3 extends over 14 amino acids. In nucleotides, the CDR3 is TGTGCCAGCAGTAACGGGCCGAGGGATCAGCCCCAGCATTTT. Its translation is CASSNGPRDQPQHF.

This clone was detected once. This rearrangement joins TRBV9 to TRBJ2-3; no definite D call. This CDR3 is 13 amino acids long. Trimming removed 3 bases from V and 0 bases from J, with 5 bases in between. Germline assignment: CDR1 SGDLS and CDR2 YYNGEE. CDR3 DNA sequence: TGTGCCAGCAGCGGAGATAGCACAGATACGCAGTATTTT. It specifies CASSGDSTDTQYF. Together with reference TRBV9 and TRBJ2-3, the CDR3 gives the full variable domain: DSGVTQTPKHLITATGQRVTLRCSPRSGDLSVYWYQQSLDQGLQFLIQYYNGEERAKGNILERFSAQQFPDLHSELNLSSLELGDSALYFCASSGDSTDTQYFGPGTRLTVL.

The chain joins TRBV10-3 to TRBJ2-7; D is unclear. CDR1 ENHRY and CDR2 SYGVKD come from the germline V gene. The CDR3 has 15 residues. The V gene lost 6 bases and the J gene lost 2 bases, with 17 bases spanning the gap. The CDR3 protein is CAIRSSDQRPYEQYF. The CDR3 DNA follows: TGTGCCATCAGGAGTTCGGACCAGCGACCCTACGAGCAGTACTTC.

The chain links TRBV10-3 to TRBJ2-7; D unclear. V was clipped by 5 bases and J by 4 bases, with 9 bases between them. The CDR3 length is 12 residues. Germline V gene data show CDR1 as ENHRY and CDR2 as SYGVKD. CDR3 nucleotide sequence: TGTGCCATCAGTCCGAATCGGTACGAGCAGTACTTC. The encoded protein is CAISPNRYEQYF.

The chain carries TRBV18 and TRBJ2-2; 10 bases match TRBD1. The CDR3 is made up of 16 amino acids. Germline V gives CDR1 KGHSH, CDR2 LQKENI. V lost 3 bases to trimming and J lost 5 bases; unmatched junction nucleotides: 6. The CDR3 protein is CASSPLGQGGTGELFF. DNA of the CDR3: TGTGCCAGCTCACCCCTAGGACAGGGGGGAACCGGGGAGCTGTTTTTT.

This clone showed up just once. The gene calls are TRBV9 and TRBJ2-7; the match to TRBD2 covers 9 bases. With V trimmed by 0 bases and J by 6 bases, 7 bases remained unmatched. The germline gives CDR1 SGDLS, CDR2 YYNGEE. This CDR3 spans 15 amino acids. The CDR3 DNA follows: TGTGCCAGCAGCGTAGGGGGACTAGCAGTCCCCGAGCAGTACTTC. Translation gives CASSVGGLAVPEQYF.

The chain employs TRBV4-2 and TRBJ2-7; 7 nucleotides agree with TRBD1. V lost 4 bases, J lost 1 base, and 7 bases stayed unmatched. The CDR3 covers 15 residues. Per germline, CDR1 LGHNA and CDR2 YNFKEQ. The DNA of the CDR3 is TGTGCCAGCAGCCCTGGGACAGTAGGTTCCTACGAGCAGTACTTC. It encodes CASSPGTVGSYEQYF.

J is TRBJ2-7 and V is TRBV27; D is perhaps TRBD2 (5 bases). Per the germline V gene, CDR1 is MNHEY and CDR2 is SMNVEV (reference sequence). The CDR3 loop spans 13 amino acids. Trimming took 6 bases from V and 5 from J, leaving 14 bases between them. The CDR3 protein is CASRRERVNEQYF. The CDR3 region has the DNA TGTGCCAGCAGGAGGGAAAGGGTCAACGAGCAGTACTTC.

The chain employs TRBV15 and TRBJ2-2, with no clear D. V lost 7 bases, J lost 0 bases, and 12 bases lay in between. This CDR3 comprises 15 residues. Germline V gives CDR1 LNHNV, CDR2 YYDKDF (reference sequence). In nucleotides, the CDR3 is TGTGCCACCAACCTTGGTGGTCCGAACACCGGGGAGCTGTTTTTT. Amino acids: CATNLGGPNTGELFF.

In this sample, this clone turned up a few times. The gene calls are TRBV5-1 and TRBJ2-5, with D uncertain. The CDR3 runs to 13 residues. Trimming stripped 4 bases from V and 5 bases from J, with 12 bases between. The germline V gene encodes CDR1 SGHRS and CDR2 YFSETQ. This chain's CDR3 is CASSPTPSETQYF. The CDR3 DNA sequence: TGCGCCAGCAGCCCCACCCCGTCGGAGACCCAGTACTTC.

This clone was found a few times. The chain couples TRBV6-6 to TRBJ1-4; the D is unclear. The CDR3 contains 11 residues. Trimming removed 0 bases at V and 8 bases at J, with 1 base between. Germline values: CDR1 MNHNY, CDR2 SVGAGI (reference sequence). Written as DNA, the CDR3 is TGTGCCAGCAGTTACTCCGAAAAACTGTTTTTT. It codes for CASSYSEKLFF.

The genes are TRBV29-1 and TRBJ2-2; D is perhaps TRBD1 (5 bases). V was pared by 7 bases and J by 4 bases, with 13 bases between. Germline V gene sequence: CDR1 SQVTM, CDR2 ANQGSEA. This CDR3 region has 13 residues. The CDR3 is CSAHYDSTGELFF. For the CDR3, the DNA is TGCAGCGCTCACTACGACAGCACCGGGGAGCTGTTTTTT.

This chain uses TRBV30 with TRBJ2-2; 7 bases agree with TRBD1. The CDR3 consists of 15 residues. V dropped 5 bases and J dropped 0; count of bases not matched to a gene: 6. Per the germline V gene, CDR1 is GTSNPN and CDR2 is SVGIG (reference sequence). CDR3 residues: CAWGVGTANTGELFF. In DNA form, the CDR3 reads TGTGCCTGGGGGGTCGGGACAGCGAACACCGGGGAGCTGTTTTTT.

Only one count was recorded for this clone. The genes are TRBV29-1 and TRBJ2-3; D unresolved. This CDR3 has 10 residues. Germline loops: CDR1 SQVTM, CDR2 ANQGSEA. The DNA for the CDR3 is TGCACCACCAACACAGATACGCAGTATTTT. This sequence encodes CTTNTDTQYF.

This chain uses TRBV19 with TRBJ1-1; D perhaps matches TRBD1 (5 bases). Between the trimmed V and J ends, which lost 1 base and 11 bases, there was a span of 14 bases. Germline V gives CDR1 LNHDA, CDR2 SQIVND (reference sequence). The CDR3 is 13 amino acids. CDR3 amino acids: CASSIVFSGRAFF. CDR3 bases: TGTGCCAGTAGTATAGTTTTTTCGGGACGGGCTTTCTTT.

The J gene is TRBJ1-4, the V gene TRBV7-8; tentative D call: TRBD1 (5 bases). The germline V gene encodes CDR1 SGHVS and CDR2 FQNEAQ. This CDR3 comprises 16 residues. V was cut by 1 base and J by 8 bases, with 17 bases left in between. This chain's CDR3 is CASSLDPTARYEKLFF. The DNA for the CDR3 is TGTGCCAGCAGCTTAGATCCGACAGCCCGGTACGAAAAACTGTTTTTT. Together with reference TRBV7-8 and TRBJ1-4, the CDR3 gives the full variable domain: GAGVSQSPRYKVAKRGQDVALRCDPISGHVSLFWYQQALGQGPEFLTYFQNEAQLDKSGLPSDRFFAERPEGSVSTLKIQRTQQEDSAVYLCASSLDPTARYEKLFFGSGTQLSVL.

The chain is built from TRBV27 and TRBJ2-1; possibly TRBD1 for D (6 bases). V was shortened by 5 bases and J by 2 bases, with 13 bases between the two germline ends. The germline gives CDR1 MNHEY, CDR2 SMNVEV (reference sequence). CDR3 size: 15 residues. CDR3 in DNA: TGTGCCAGCAGTCCGCACAGGGCTGCCTACAATGAGCAGTTCTTC. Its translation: CASSPHRAAYNEQFF.

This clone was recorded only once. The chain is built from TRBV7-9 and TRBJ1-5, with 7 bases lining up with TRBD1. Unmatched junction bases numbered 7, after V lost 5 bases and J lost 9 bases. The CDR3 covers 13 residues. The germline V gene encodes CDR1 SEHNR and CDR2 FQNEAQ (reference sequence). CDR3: CASSPPGQPPQHF. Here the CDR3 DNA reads TGTGCCAGCAGCCCGCCGGGACAGCCGCCCCAGCATTTT.